The clone carrying this TCR beta chain appeared a few times. This specimen comes from a study of T cell repertoires in cytomegalovirus infection. TCRdb redid the calling of the reads with MiXCR, one entry per CDR3 protein. The sample lists over 300,000 distinct CDR3 sequences, 9% to 9.5% occurring once. Trimming took off 6 bases at V and 3 bases at J, with 18 bases between the two ends. Germline CDR1 and CDR2: MNHEY and SVGEGT. The CDR3 consists of 16 residues. This receptor was taken from a human donor in good health (CMV status not recorded). Some clones in this sample may be carry-over from other donors' samples. The material sequenced was PBMCs. The gene calls are TRBV6-2 or TRBV6-3 and TRBJ2-4; weak D call: TRBD2 (5 bases). The CDR3 nucleotides are TGTGCCAGCAGCGACGGGAACCGTTTGATCAAAAACATTCAGTACTTC. Its translation is CASSDGNRLIKNIQYF.